The source of this T cell receptor (beta chain) is a study of blood T cell repertoires in COVID-19. With 0 bases removed from V and 6 bases from J, the gap between germline ends came to 9 bases. This CDR3 comprises 13 residues. CDR1 and CDR2 from the germline V gene are SGHRS and YFSETQ. Clinical history as reported by participants underpinned cohort assignment. Clones were read by immunoSEQ multiplex PCR, and TCRdb kept only the in-frame ones, dropping some. The sample holds about 180,000 clones, 70% to 80% seen once. This TCR was sampled from a man aged 55 to 70 who had been exposed to COVID-19. V and J are TRBV5-1 and TRBJ1-2; D remains unclear. Sequenced input: PBMCs or T cells enriched from blood (not recorded which). DNA of the CDR3: TGCGCCAGCAGCTTGGCCGTCCCCGATGGCTACACCTTC. This encodes CASSLAVPDGYTF.